The clone carrying this TCR beta chain was recorded only once. Assay: immunoSEQ multiplex PCR; the TCRdb copy retains only in-frame clones and omits some. The table records some 42,000 clones, approximately 86% of them present only once. The data were taken from a study of blood T cell repertoires in COVID-19. Overall study context: Spain, Italy and the United States supplied samples that represented acute and convalescent COVID-19. Sources were T cells, B-cell-depleted T cells, or PBMCs; the material itself was cDNA or gDNA.

CDR1 and CDR2 (germline): MNHNS, SASEGT. V gave up 1 base and J gave up 8 bases, with 14 bases separating them. The CDR3 spans 15 residues. Sequenced: peripheral blood. This chain joins TRBV6-1 and TRBJ1-4, with D tentatively TRBD1 (5 bases). The sequence derives from a man aged 50 or older with active COVID-19. CDR3 DNA: TGTGCCAGCAGTGAAGGACAGACCTATCGGGAAAAACTGTTTTTT. Translating it yields CASSEGQTYREKLFF.